This TCR beta chain was profiled in a study of T cells in Graves' hyperthyroidism and ophthalmopathy. Regarding the study as a whole: Separating ophthalmopathy from stable hyperthyroidism was achieved by a 13 V-J model.

Comments on this clonotype: The target antigen is unknown. At one of its ends the junction is not consistent with the germline gene, which may arise from a read error.

The CDR3 spans 13 residues. CDR1 KGHDR and CDR2 SFDVKD come from the germline V gene. Newly diagnosed patients aged 18 to 65 had hyperthyroidism of under 2 months' duration. Clinical symptoms, serum thyroxine, TRAb, thyroid ultrasound and orbital computed tomography established diagnosis. TCR beta CDR3 sequences were amplified from RNA transcripts. TCR CDR3 regions were first amplified by RT-PCR with HTBI primers. TCRdb analysed the multiplex PCR reads with MiXCR anew, one entry per CDR3 protein. The data contain approximately 740,000 distinct CDR3 sequences, 13% to 15% of them singletons. V usage is TRBV24-1 and J usage is TRBJ1-5; D unclear. The source material was blood. The sequence came from a woman in her late teens or twenties with Graves' hyperthyroidism. The CDR3 spells CAASDSHNQPQHF. The DNA for the CDR3 is TGTGCCGCCAGTGATAGTCACAACCAGCCCCAGCATTTT.